A selection of T cell receptor beta chains follows, all from one sample in a study of cytomegalovirus exposure and HLA in healthy donors. Produced via immunoSEQ multiplex PCR; TCRdb's table is partial and in-frame only. The sample consists of approximately 280,000 clones, just over 85% of them appearing once. The sample taken for sequencing was PBMCs. Receptors were obtained from a man aged 35 to 55 in good health and CMV-seropositive. CDR3s include the opening cysteine and the closing phenylalanine or tryptophan. Clone size appears in some rows only: once, few, many, or a class for an expanded clone.

size,J,V,CDR3
.,TRBJ1-2,TRBV10-2,CASTLGQNYGYTF
.,TRBJ1-2,TRBV28,CASSPGSYGYTF
.,TRBJ1-6,TRBV7-8,CASSSNWDRANSPLHF
.,TRBJ2-3,TRBV4-1,CASSQRLAGGQSTDTQYF
.,TRBJ1-1,TRBV18,CASSPPGGNTEAFF
.,TRBJ1-3,TRBV6-5,CASSFGHSGNTIYF
once,TRBJ1-3,TRBV5-1,CASSLGGVTGNTIYF
.,TRBJ2-1,TRBV19,CASSTMGLAGSYNEQFF
.,TRBJ2-7,TRBV4-1,CASSNPGQGADEQYF
.,TRBJ1-2,TRBV10-2,CASSVSPNYGYTF
.,TRBJ2-4,TRBV27,CASSFLQGNIQYF
.,TRBJ2-7,TRBV18,CASSPPSSPHEQYF
.,TRBJ1-1,TRBV15,CATSRDLGGAAFF
.,TRBJ2-7,TRBV6-1,CASSDRTGVEQYF
.,.,TRBV27,CATQTSSEQYF
.,TRBJ2-3,TRBV2,CASSALAGLDTQYF
.,TRBJ1-4,TRBV5-1,CASSLERRADEKLFF
.,TRBJ2-3,TRBV28,CASSFYSDTQYF
.,TRBJ2-4,TRBV6-5,CASSYSDTAINIQYF
once,TRBJ2-7,TRBV19,CASSIIGAGYEQYF